These T cell receptor beta chains were read from a single sample in a study of cytomegalovirus exposure and HLA in healthy donors. Assay: immunoSEQ multiplex PCR; the TCRdb copy retains only in-frame clones and omits some. The sample yields around 50,000 clones, around three fifths seen once. The sample consisted of PBMCs. The receptors come from a human donor in good health. Each CDR3 is given with its conserved first and last residue. A D gene is named only where the DNA matches it firmly. Rows may omit the clone size; those that give it use once, few, many or a size class.

clone_size: .; d_call: .; v_call: TRBV19; j_call: TRBJ1-6; cdr3_nt: TGTGCCAGTAGTGCCACAGGGCTTCCCCTCCACTTT; cdr3_aa: CASSATGLPLHF
clone_size: few; d_call: .; v_call: TRBV7-2; j_call: TRBJ1-4; cdr3_nt: TGTGCCAGCAGCACAGACAGGAGCCCTAATGAAAAACTGTTTTTT; cdr3_aa: CASSTDRSPNEKLFF
clone_size: .; d_call: .; v_call: TRBV7-8; j_call: TRBJ2-7; cdr3_nt: TGTGCCAGCAGCTTCTCTCCCCGGGGTAGCTCCTACGAGCAGTACTTC; cdr3_aa: CASSFSPRGSSYEQYF
clone_size: few; d_call: TRBD2; v_call: TRBV27; j_call: TRBJ2-1; cdr3_nt: TGTGCCAGCAGCCTACTAGCGGGGGGCCACAATGAGCAGTTCTTC; cdr3_aa: CASSLLAGGHNEQFF
clone_size: few; d_call: .; v_call: TRBV7-2; j_call: TRBJ1-4; cdr3_nt: TGTGCCAGCAGCCTTAAGACGACACCAACTAATGAAAAACTGTTTTTT; cdr3_aa: CASSLKTTPTNEKLFF
clone_size: .; d_call: .; v_call: TRBV7-3; j_call: TRBJ2-3; cdr3_nt: TGTGCCAGCAGCTCCCCGCAGACAGATACGCAGTATTTT; cdr3_aa: CASSSPQTDTQYF
clone_size: once; d_call: TRBD1; v_call: TRBV7-8; j_call: TRBJ2-7; cdr3_nt: TGTGCCAGCAGCAGGGGGCCGGTATACGAGCAGTACTTC; cdr3_aa: CASSRGPVYEQYF
clone_size: .; d_call: TRBD1; v_call: TRBV19; j_call: TRBJ1-1; cdr3_nt: TGTGCCAGTAGTATAGTGGACAGGGATGAAGCTTTCTTT; cdr3_aa: CASSIVDRDEAFF
clone_size: .; d_call: .; v_call: TRBV15; j_call: TRBJ2-4; cdr3_nt: TGTGCCACCAGCAGGATCCTACAGGGGACTGGAGCCAAAAACATTCAGTACTTC; cdr3_aa: CATSRILQGTGAKNIQYF
clone_size: .; d_call: TRBD1; v_call: TRBV19; j_call: TRBJ2-7; cdr3_nt: TGTGCCAGTAGTATCCAGTGGACAGGAAGCTCCTACGAGCAGTACTTC; cdr3_aa: CASSIQWTGSSYEQYF
clone_size: .; d_call: .; v_call: TRBV7-2; j_call: TRBJ1-5; cdr3_nt: TGTGCCAGCAGCTTAGGGTCCCTATCAGGCCAGCCCCAGCATTTT; cdr3_aa: CASSLGSLSGQPQHF
clone_size: few; d_call: .; v_call: TRBV4-3; j_call: TRBJ2-7; cdr3_nt: TGCGCCAGCAGCCAAGATCCTCAACGGGTCTACGAGCAGTACTTC; cdr3_aa: CASSQDPQRVYEQYF
clone_size: few; d_call: TRBD2; v_call: TRBV5-1; j_call: TRBJ2-6; cdr3_nt: TGCGCCAGCAGCTTGACTAGCGGGGGATCCGGGGCCAACGTCCTGACTTTC; cdr3_aa: CASSLTSGGSGANVLTF
clone_size: .; d_call: TRBD1; v_call: TRBV9; j_call: TRBJ2-7; cdr3_nt: TGTGCCAGCAGCGCGTACCGGGACAGCTACGAGCAGTACTTC; cdr3_aa: CASSAYRDSYEQYF
clone_size: .; d_call: TRBD2; v_call: TRBV5-6; j_call: TRBJ2-4; cdr3_nt: TGTGCCAGCAGCGAGCGGGGGGGCCCTATCAAAAACATTCAGTACTTC; cdr3_aa: CASSERGGPIKNIQYF
clone_size: .; d_call: .; v_call: TRBV5-1; j_call: TRBJ2-2; cdr3_nt: TGCGCCAGCAGCTTGGCAGGCCCCACAACCGGGGAGCTGTTTTTT; cdr3_aa: CASSLAGPTTGELFF
clone_size: .; d_call: .; v_call: TRBV6-4; j_call: TRBJ2-3; cdr3_nt: TGTGCCAGCAGTCCCGGGGGGCCGTCTAGCACAGATACGCAGTATTTT; cdr3_aa: CASSPGGPSSTDTQYF
clone_size: .; d_call: TRBD2; v_call: TRBV6-5; j_call: TRBJ2-3; cdr3_nt: TGTGCCAGTCGCCTGGGGGGGGTCGACACAGATACGCAGTATTTT; cdr3_aa: CASRLGGVDTDTQYF
clone_size: .; d_call: .; v_call: TRBV10-3; j_call: TRBJ1-5; cdr3_nt: TGTGCCATCAGTGAGATCGGGGATTCGAGTCAGCCCCAGCATTTT; cdr3_aa: CAISEIGDSSQPQHF
clone_size: .; d_call: .; v_call: TRBV18; j_call: TRBJ2-7; cdr3_nt: TGTGCCAGCTCACCTTACAGGGAGTCCTACGAGCAGTACTTC; cdr3_aa: CASSPYRESYEQYF
clone_size: .; d_call: .; v_call: TRBV19; j_call: TRBJ1-2; cdr3_nt: TGTGCCAGTAGTATCGGGCAGGGAAGGAACTATGGCTACACCTTC; cdr3_aa: CASSIGQGRNYGYTF
clone_size: .; d_call: TRBD1; v_call: TRBV7-3; j_call: TRBJ1-1; cdr3_nt: TGTGCCAGCAGCGTATCACAGGGGTATGAAGCTTTCTTT; cdr3_aa: CASSVSQGYEAFF
clone_size: .; d_call: .; v_call: TRBV7-2; j_call: TRBJ2-7; cdr3_nt: TGTGCCAGCAGCAGGGACATTCTGACCTACGAGCAGTATTTC; cdr3_aa: CASSRDILTYEQYF
clone_size: .; d_call: TRBD1; v_call: TRBV6-6; j_call: TRBJ2-5; cdr3_nt: TGTGCCAGCAGCGAACAGAGACAGGGTAGGACCCAGTACTTC; cdr3_aa: CASSEQRQGRTQYF
clone_size: .; d_call: TRBD1; v_call: TRBV7-3; j_call: TRBJ2-1; cdr3_nt: TGTGCCAGCAGCTTAAAGGGACAGGGGGCTAATGAGCAGTTCTTC; cdr3_aa: CASSLKGQGANEQFF
clone_size: few; d_call: .; v_call: TRBV7-8; j_call: TRBJ1-4; cdr3_nt: TGTGCCAGCAGCCTCACTGACAGGTCCCGCACAAAACTGTTTTTT; cdr3_aa: CASSLTDRSRTKLFF
clone_size: .; d_call: .; v_call: TRBV30; j_call: TRBJ2-3; cdr3_nt: TGTGCCTGGAGTTCAGCGGGCACAGATACGCAGTATTTT; cdr3_aa: CAWSSAGTDTQYF
clone_size: .; d_call: TRBD1; v_call: TRBV5-1; j_call: TRBJ2-1; cdr3_nt: TGCGCCAGCAGCGCTGACAGGGTCGGTGAGCAGTTCTTC; cdr3_aa: CASSADRVGEQFF
clone_size: few; d_call: .; v_call: TRBV27; j_call: TRBJ1-3; cdr3_nt: TGTGCCAGCAGTTTAAACCTCCACACAGTATCTGGAAACACCATATATTTT; cdr3_aa: CASSLNLHTVSGNTIYF
clone_size: .; d_call: .; v_call: TRBV11-3; j_call: TRBJ2-7; cdr3_nt: TGTGCCAGCAGACCACCATATACTAGCCGTAGCTCCTACGAGCAGTACTTC; cdr3_aa: CASRPPYTSRSSYEQYF
clone_size: few; d_call: TRBD2; v_call: TRBV11-3; j_call: TRBJ2-7; cdr3_nt: TGTGCCAGCAGCCAAGGAGGGCTCCGGCTAGCGGGGGGGCTCGACGAGCAGTACTTC; cdr3_aa: CASSQGGLRLAGGLDEQYF
clone_size: .; d_call: .; v_call: TRBV28; j_call: TRBJ2-7; cdr3_nt: TGTGCCAGCAGCTCCGCCGGGACTGACTCCTACGAGCAGTACTTC; cdr3_aa: CASSSAGTDSYEQYF
clone_size: .; d_call: .; v_call: TRBV6-5; j_call: TRBJ2-7; cdr3_nt: TGTGCCAGCAGCTCCGCCGGGGAGGGGGACTACGAGCAGTACTTC; cdr3_aa: CASSSAGEGDYEQYF
clone_size: .; d_call: TRBD1; v_call: TRBV7-3; j_call: TRBJ2-1; cdr3_nt: TGTGCCAGCAGCTTAATATCGGAACCGGGACAGGGTTTCGGGCAAATTGAGTACAATGAGCAGTTCTTC; cdr3_aa: CASSLISEPGQGFGQIEYNEQFF
clone_size: .; d_call: TRBD2; v_call: TRBV19; j_call: TRBJ2-7; cdr3_nt: TGTGCCAGCGGACTAGCGGGGAGCTCCTACGAGCAGTACTTC; cdr3_aa: CASGLAGSSYEQYF
clone_size: .; d_call: TRBD1; v_call: TRBV11-2; j_call: TRBJ2-1; cdr3_nt: TGTGCCAGCACCACCCCGGACAGGGGCTACAATGAGCAGTTCTTC; cdr3_aa: CASTTPDRGYNEQFF
clone_size: .; d_call: .; v_call: TRBV6-6; j_call: TRBJ1-1; cdr3_nt: TGTGCCAGCACCTGGGGGGAGGTACACACTGAAGCTTTCTTT; cdr3_aa: CASTWGEVHTEAFF
clone_size: few; d_call: .; v_call: TRBV30; j_call: TRBJ1-3; cdr3_nt: TGTGCCTGGACTCGACAGACAATCTCTGGAAACACCATATATTTT; cdr3_aa: CAWTRQTISGNTIYF
clone_size: .; d_call: .; v_call: TRBV6-5; j_call: TRBJ1-5; cdr3_nt: TGTGCCAGCATGCTCGCAGGGTATAGCAATCAGCCCCAGCATTTT; cdr3_aa: CASMLAGYSNQPQHF
clone_size: few; d_call: TRBD1; v_call: TRBV7-3; j_call: TRBJ1-6; cdr3_nt: TGTGCCAGCAGCTTGGGACAGGCTAAATCACCCCTCCACTTT; cdr3_aa: CASSLGQAKSPLHF
clone_size: .; d_call: TRBD1; v_call: TRBV7-2; j_call: TRBJ1-5; cdr3_nt: TGTGCCAGCAGCTTGACTGGGACAGGGTTCCAGCCCCAGCATTTT; cdr3_aa: CASSLTGTGFQPQHF
clone_size: .; d_call: .; v_call: TRBV7-9; j_call: TRBJ2-7; cdr3_nt: TGTTCCAGCTCCCCCCAGGGGTACGAGCAGTACTTC; cdr3_aa: CSSSPQGYEQYF
clone_size: .; d_call: TRBD2; v_call: TRBV6-6; j_call: TRBJ2-7; cdr3_nt: TGTGCCAGCAGTTTCAGGACTAGCGGGGGCGACGAGCAGTACTTC; cdr3_aa: CASSFRTSGGDEQYF
clone_size: .; d_call: TRBD2; v_call: TRBV9; j_call: TRBJ2-3; cdr3_nt: TGTGCCAGCAATCGGGGGGGAGACACAGATACGCAGTATTTT; cdr3_aa: CASNRGGDTDTQYF
clone_size: few; d_call: .; v_call: TRBV4-1; j_call: TRBJ1-1; cdr3_nt: TGCGCCAGCAGGCCTCGACAGCTCATGAACACTGAAGCTTTCTTT; cdr3_aa: CASRPRQLMNTEAFF
clone_size: .; d_call: TRBD1; v_call: TRBV10-2; j_call: TRBJ2-7; cdr3_nt: TGCGCCAGCAGTGAGTCGTGGCCCGGGACAGGCAGGATGTACGAGCAGTACTTC; cdr3_aa: CASSESWPGTGRMYEQYF
clone_size: .; d_call: TRBD1; v_call: TRBV7-2; j_call: TRBJ1-3; cdr3_nt: TGTGCCAGCAGAGATGGACAGGCGGGAAACACCATATATTTT; cdr3_aa: CASRDGQAGNTIYF
clone_size: .; d_call: .; v_call: TRBV10-3; j_call: TRBJ2-1; cdr3_nt: TGTGCCATCACCGGGACTGCCAATGAGCAGTTCTTC; cdr3_aa: CAITGTANEQFF
clone_size: few; d_call: .; v_call: TRBV7-2; j_call: TRBJ2-5; cdr3_nt: TGTGCCAGCAGCCCCTTCCGACTGGGGAGAAAACAAGAGACCCAGTACTTC; cdr3_aa: CASSPFRLGRKQETQYF
clone_size: .; d_call: .; v_call: TRBV5-6; j_call: TRBJ1-1; cdr3_nt: TGTGCCAGCAGCATCCGATGGGCTCGGGGCACTGAAGCTTTCTTT; cdr3_aa: CASSIRWARGTEAFF
clone_size: few; d_call: .; v_call: TRBV19; j_call: TRBJ2-7; cdr3_nt: TGTGCCAGTAAGGATTCAGGACAGTCCTACGAGCAGTACTTC; cdr3_aa: CASKDSGQSYEQYF
clone_size: once; d_call: .; v_call: TRBV7-2; j_call: TRBJ2-7; cdr3_nt: TGTGCCAGCAGCTTAAGATTAGCAGGGCAAGGCTACGAGCAGTACTTC; cdr3_aa: CASSLRLAGQGYEQYF
clone_size: few; d_call: TRBD2; v_call: TRBV30; j_call: TRBJ2-3; cdr3_nt: TGTGCCGGGACTAGCGGGGGGACGTATACGCAGTATTTT; cdr3_aa: CAGTSGGTYTQYF
clone_size: .; d_call: TRBD1; v_call: TRBV30; j_call: TRBJ2-4; cdr3_nt: TGTGCCTGGAGTGTACCCCAACAGGGGGGCTGGATAGCCAAAAACATTCAGTACTTC; cdr3_aa: CAWSVPQQGGWIAKNIQYF
clone_size: .; d_call: TRBD1; v_call: TRBV6-5; j_call: TRBJ1-2; cdr3_nt: TGTGCCAGCAGTTACGGGACAGGGCGTGGCTACACCTTC; cdr3_aa: CASSYGTGRGYTF
clone_size: few; d_call: TRBD2; v_call: TRBV9; j_call: TRBJ2-3; cdr3_nt: TGTGCCAGCAGCGCAAGATCTAGCGGTGGCACAGATACGCAGTATTTT; cdr3_aa: CASSARSSGGTDTQYF
clone_size: .; d_call: .; v_call: TRBV7-9; j_call: TRBJ1-2; cdr3_nt: TGTGCCAGCAGCATCGGACAGAGTAACTATGGCTACACCTTC; cdr3_aa: CASSIGQSNYGYTF